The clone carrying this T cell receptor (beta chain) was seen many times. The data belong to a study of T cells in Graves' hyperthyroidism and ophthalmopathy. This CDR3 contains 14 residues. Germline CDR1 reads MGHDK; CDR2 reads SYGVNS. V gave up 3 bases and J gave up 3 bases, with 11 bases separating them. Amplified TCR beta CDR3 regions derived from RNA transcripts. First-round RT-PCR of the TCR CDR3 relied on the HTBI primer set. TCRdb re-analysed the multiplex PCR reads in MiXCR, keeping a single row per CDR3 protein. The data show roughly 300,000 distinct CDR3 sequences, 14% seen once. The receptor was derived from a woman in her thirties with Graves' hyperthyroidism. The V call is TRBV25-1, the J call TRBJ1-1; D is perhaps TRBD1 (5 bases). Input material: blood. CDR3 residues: CASSEGVGDTEAFF. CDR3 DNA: TGTGCCAGCAGTGAGGGGGTGGGGGACACTGAAGCTTTCTTT.